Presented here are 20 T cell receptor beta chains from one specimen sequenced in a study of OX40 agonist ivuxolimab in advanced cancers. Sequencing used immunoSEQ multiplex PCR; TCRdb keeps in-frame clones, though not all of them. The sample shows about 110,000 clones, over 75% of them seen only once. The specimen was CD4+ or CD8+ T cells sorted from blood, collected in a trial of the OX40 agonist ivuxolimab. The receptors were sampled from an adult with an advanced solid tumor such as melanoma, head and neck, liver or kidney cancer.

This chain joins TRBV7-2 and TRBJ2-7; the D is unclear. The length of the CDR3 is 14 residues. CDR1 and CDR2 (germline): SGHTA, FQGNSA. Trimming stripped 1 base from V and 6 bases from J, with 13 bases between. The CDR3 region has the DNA TGTGCCAGCAGCTTAGGTGGCTCACTGATCGAGCAGTACTTC. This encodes CASSLGGSLIEQYF.

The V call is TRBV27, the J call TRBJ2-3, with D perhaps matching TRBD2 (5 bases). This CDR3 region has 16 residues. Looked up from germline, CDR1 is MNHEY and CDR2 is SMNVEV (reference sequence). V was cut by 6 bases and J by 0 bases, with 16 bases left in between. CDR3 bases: TGTGCCAGCAGATTGTCTGACCGAGGGAGCACAGATACGCAGTATTTT. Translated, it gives CASRLSDRGSTDTQYF.

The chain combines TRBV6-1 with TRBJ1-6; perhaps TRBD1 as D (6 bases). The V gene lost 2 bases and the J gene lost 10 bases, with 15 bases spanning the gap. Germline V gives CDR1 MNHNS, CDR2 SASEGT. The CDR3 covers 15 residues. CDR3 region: CASSEPGQFQSPLHF. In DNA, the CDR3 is TGTGCCAGCAGTGAACCCGGACAGTTTCAATCACCCCTCCACTTT.

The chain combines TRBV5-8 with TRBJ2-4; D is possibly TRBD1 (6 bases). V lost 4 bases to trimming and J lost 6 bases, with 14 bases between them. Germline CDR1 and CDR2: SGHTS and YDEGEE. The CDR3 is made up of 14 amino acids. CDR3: CASSLAQQGNIQYF. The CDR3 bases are TGTGCCAGCAGCCTGGCCCAACAGGGAAACATTCAGTACTTC.

The CDR3 loop is CASSYSPLPRTLHF. CDR3 nucleotides: TGTGCCAGCAGTTACTCTCCTCTACCCCGAACCCTCCACTTT. J is TRBJ1-6 and V is TRBV6-5; D gene uncertain. Germline V gene lookup returns CDR1 MNHEY and CDR2 SVGAGI. This CDR3 has 14 residues. Deletions cut 0 bases from V and 14 bases from J, with 14 bases between.

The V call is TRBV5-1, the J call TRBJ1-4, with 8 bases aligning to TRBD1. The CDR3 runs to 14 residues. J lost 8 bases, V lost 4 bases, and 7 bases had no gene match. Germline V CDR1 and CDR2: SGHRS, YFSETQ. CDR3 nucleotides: TGCGCCAGCAGCCACGGACAGGGCCGAGAAAAACTGTTTTTT. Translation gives CASSHGQGREKLFF. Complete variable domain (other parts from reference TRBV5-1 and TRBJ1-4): KAGVTQTPRYLIKTRGQQVTLSCSPISGHRSVSWYQQTPGQGLQFLFEYFSETQRNKGNFPGRFSGRQFSNSRSEMNVSTLELGDSALYLCASSHGQGREKLFFGSGTQLSVL.

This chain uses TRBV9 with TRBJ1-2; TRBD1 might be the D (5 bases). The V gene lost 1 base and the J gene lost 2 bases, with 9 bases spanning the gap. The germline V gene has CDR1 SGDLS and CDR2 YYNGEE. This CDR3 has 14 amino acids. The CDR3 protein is CASSVYPGNYGYTF. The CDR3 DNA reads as TGTGCCAGCAGCGTATATCCAGGGAACTATGGCTACACCTTC.

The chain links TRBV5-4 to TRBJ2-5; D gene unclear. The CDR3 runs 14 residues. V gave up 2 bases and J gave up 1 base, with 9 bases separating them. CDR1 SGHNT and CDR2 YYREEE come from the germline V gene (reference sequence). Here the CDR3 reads CASSFGLSQETQYF. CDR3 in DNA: TGTGCCAGCAGCTTCGGCCTCTCCCAAGAGACCCAGTACTTC.

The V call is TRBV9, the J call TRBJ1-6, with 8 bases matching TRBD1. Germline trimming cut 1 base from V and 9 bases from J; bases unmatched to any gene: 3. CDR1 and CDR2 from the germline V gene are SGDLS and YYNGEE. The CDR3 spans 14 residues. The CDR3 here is CASSVMQGASPLHF. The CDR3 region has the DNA TGTGCCAGCAGCGTAATGCAGGGGGCTTCACCCCTCCACTTT.

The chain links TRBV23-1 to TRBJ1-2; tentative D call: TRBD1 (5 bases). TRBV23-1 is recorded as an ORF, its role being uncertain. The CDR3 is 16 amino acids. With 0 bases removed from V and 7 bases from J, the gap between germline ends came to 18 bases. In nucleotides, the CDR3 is TGCGCCAGCAGTCAATCGGGGGGAGAAAGCAACGGTGGCTACACCTTC. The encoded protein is CASSQSGGESNGGYTF.

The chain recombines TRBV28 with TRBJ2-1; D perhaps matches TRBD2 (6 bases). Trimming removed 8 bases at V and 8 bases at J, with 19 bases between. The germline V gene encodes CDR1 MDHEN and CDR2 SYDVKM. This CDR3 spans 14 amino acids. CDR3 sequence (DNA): TGTGCCAGCGGAGGCGGGGCCACTCGGGATGAGCAGTTCTTC. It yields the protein CASGGGATRDEQFF.

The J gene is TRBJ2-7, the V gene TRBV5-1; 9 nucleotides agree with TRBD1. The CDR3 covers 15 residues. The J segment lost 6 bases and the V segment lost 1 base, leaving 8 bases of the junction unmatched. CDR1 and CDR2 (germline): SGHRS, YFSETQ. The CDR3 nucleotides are TGCGCCAGCAGCTTGATGACAGGGGGAGAAGGCGAGCAGTACTTC. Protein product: CASSLMTGGEGEQYF.

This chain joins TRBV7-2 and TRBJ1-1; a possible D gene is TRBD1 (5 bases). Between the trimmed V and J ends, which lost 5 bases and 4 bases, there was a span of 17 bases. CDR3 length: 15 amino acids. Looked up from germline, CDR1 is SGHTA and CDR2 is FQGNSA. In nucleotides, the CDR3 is TGTGCCAGCAGCCCAACGTCGGGGAGGGGCACTGAAGCTTTCTTT. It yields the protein CASSPTSGRGTEAFF.

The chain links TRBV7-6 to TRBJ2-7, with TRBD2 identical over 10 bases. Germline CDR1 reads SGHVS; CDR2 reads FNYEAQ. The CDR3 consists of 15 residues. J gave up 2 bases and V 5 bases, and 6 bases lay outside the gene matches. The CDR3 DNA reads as TGTGCCAGCAGCGGCGAGCGGGGGGGAGCCTACGAGCAGTACTTC. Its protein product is CASSGERGGAYEQYF.

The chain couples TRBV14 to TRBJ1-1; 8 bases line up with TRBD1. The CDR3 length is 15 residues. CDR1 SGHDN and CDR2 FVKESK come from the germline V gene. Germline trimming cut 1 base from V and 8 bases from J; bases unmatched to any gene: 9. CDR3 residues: CASSQVGGQGIEAFF. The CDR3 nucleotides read TGTGCCAGCAGCCAAGTAGGAGGACAGGGCATAGAAGCTTTCTTT.

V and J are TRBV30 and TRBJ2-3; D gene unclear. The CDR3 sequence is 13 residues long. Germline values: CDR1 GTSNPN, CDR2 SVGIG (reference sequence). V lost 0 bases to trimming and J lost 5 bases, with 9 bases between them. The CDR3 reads CAWSVRGGDTQYF. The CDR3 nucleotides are TGTGCCTGGAGTGTACGAGGCGGAGATACGCAGTATTTT. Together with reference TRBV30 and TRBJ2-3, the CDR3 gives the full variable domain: SQTIHQWPATLVQPVGSPLSLECTVEGTSNPNLYWYRQAAGRGLQLLFYSVGIGQISSEVPQNLSASRPQDRQFILSSKKLLLSDSGFYLCAWSVRGGDTQYFGPGTRLTVL.

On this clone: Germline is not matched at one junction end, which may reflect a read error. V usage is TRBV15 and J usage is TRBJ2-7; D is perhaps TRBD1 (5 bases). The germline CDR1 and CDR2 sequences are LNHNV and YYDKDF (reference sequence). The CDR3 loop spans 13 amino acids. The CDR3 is CASSKTATYEQYF. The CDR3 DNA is TGTGCCAGCAGCAAGACAGCTACCTACGAGCAGTACTTC. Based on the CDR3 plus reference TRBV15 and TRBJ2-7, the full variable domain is DAMVIQNPRYQVTQFGKPVTLSCSQTLNHNVMYWYQQKSSQAPKLLFHYYDKDFNNEADTPDNFQSRRPNTSFCFLDIRSPGLGDTAMYLCASSKTATYEQYFGPGTRLTVT.

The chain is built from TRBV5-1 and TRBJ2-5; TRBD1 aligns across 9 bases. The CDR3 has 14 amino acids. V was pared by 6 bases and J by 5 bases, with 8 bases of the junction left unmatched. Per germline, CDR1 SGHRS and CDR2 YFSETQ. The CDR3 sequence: CASTNTGGWETQYF. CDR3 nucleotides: TGCGCCAGCACCAATACAGGGGGCTGGGAGACCCAGTACTTC. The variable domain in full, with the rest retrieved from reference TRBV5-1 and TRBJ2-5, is KAGVTQTPRYLIKTRGQQVTLSCSPISGHRSVSWYQQTPGQGLQFLFEYFSETQRNKGNFPGRFSGRQFSNSRSEMNVSTLELGDSALYLCASTNTGGWETQYFGPGTRLLVL.

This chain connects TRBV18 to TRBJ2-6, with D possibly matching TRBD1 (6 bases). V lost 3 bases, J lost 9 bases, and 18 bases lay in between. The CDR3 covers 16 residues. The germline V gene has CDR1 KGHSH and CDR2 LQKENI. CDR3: CASSPPGQSLDNVLTF. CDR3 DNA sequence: TGTGCCAGCTCACCCCCCGGACAGTCTCTGGACAACGTCCTGACTTTC.

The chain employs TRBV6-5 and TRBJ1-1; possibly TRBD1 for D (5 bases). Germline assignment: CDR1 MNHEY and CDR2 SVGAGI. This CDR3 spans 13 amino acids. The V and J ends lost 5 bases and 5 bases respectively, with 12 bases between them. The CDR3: CASSPPRGTEAFF. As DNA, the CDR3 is TGTGCCAGCAGTCCCCCTAGGGGTACTGAAGCTTTCTTT.